This T cell receptor beta chain came from a study of T cell responses to AZD1222 COVID-19 vaccine. Concerning this clone: Antigen unknown.

The CDR3 covers 13 residues. Germline V gene sequence: CDR1 LNHDA, CDR2 SQIVND (reference sequence). The V and J ends lost 9 bases and 1 base, in that order; junction bases with no gene match: 5. Points from the study as a whole: Once two AZD1222 doses were given, Spike-specific TCR breadth and depth went up. Among spike-specific TCRs, nearly half reportedly target unmutated variant regions.

Clones were sequenced by immunoSEQ multiplex PCR, and TCRdb holds only the in-frame ones, with some missing. The sample contains about 83,000 clones, 88% of which appear only once. The chain employs TRBV19 and TRBJ1-2; 7 bases are a match to TRBD1. The sequence came from an adult in good health. The material sequenced was peripheral blood, taken on day 0 of MenACWY control vaccination. In nucleotides, the CDR3 is TGTGCCAGCTGGGACAGTTTTAACTATGGCTACACCTTC. Its protein is CASWDSFNYGYTF.